These 9 T cell receptor beta chains originate from one sample sequenced in a study of blood T cell repertoires in COVID-19. Produced via immunoSEQ multiplex PCR; TCRdb's table is partial and in-frame only. The data contain roughly 180,000 clones, over 80% of them seen just once; the ten biggest clones take up 13%. The sequencing sample was made of PBMCs or T cells enriched from blood (not recorded which). The source of these receptors is a woman in her fifties or sixties who had recovered from COVID-19.

The gene calls are TRBV6-5 and TRBJ1-3; no firm D call. CDR1 and CDR2 (germline): MNHEY, SVGAGI. The V gene lost 8 bases and the J gene lost 0 bases, with 8 bases spanning the gap. The CDR3 spans 13 residues. CDR3 in DNA: TGTGCCAGCTCGCGGGGCTCTGGAAACACCATATATTTT. Residues: CASSRGSGNTIYF.

This sequence joins TRBV27 and TRBJ1-5; D ambiguous. Trimming stripped 8 bases from V and 0 bases from J, with 17 bases between. The CDR3 is 16 amino acids. Germline values: CDR1 MNHEY, CDR2 SMNVEV (reference sequence). CDR3 sequence: CASSLEEKNSNQPQHF. The DNA of the CDR3 is TGTGCCAGCTCTTTGGAGGAGAAGAATAGCAATCAGCCCCAGCATTTT.

This clone was detected once. The chain is built from TRBV6-5 and TRBJ2-1; D perhaps matches TRBD2 (5 bases). Germline CDR1 and CDR2: MNHEY and SVGAGI. This CDR3 is 13 amino acids long. V was shortened by 6 bases and J by 2 bases, with 8 bases between the two germline ends. The CDR3 reads CASRAEPYNEQFF. The CDR3 nucleotides are TGTGCCAGCAGAGCGGAGCCCTACAATGAGCAGTTCTTC.

V and J are TRBV7-9 and TRBJ1-5; 9 bases are a match to TRBD1. V dropped 5 bases and J dropped 6; count of bases not matched to a gene: 2. This CDR3 contains 13 residues. Germline assignment: CDR1 SEHNR and CDR2 FQNEAQ (reference sequence). CDR3 residues: CASSAQGAQPQHF. For the CDR3, the DNA is TGTGCCAGCAGCGCACAGGGGGCTCAGCCCCAGCATTTT.

This clone has a handful of counts. This sequence joins TRBV3-1 (or the pseudogene TRBV3-2) and TRBJ2-7; 7 bases are shared with TRBD1. The junction had 6 bases not matched to a gene; V was cut back by 4 bases and J by 6 bases. The germline V gene has CDR1 LGHDT and CDR2 YNNKEL (reference sequence). The CDR3 is 13 amino acids. CDR3 protein: CASSLGGNLEQYF. The DNA of the CDR3 is TGTGCCAGCAGCCTAGGGGGCAACCTCGAGCAGTACTTC.

This chain joins TRBV5-4 and TRBJ2-3, with 13 bases lining up with TRBD2. Germline loops: CDR1 SGHNT, CDR2 YYREEE (reference sequence). V lost 3 bases, J lost 4 bases, and 8 bases stayed unmatched. This CDR3 has 17 amino acids. As DNA, the CDR3 is TGTGCCAGCAGCTCCCGGACTAGCGGGAGTCCGGCAGATACGCAGTATTTT. Its protein is CASSSRTSGSPADTQYF.

The J gene is TRBJ2-3, the V gene TRBV5-1; 8 nucleotides align to TRBD1. Germline CDR1 reads SGHRS; CDR2 reads YFSETQ. The CDR3 has 16 residues. Trimming took 2 bases from V and 2 from J; bases not matched to a gene: 7. CDR3 sequence: CASSFNPGQATDTQYF. The DNA of the CDR3 is TGCGCCAGCAGCTTCAACCCGGGACAGGCCACAGATACGCAGTATTTT.

This clone was detected a few times. The rearrangement uses TRBV3-1 (or the pseudogene TRBV3-2) and TRBJ1-6; D possibly corresponds to TRBD1 (5 bases). There are 14 residues in the CDR3. Trimming took off 5 bases at V and 6 bases at J, with 11 bases between the two ends. Germline V gene sequence: CDR1 LGHDT, CDR2 YNNKEL (reference sequence). CDR3 sequence (DNA): TGTGCCAGCAGCGGAGGGGTGGCTAATTCACCCCTCCACTTT. Amino acids: CASSGGVANSPLHF.

This clone was counted only a few times. The chain joins TRBV7-9 to TRBJ1-5; D gene uncertain. V was shortened by 6 bases and J by 4 bases, with 10 bases between the two germline ends. Germline V CDR1 and CDR2: SEHNR, FQNEAQ (reference sequence). The CDR3 has 13 amino acids. The CDR3 sequence: CASSYSENQPQHF. The DNA of the CDR3 is TGTGCCAGCAGTTACTCCGAGAATCAGCCCCAGCATTTT.